Listed here are 21 T cell receptor beta chains from one sample, sequenced in a study of cytomegalovirus exposure and HLA in healthy donors. PCR amplification relied on 60 Vbeta primers (plus 13 Jbeta primers). Some clones are missing from TCRdb's copy, which holds only in-frame ones; the method was immunoSEQ multiplex PCR. Of about 50,000 clones in the sample, over 70% were seen once. Material: PBMCs. The source is a man between 25 and 39 years old in good health and CMV-seropositive.

This clone has just a few counts. The chain carries TRBV6-1 and TRBJ2-3, with 14 nucleotides matching TRBD2. This CDR3 spans 14 amino acids. The ends lost 11 bases at V and 3 bases at J; junction bases unmatched: 4. CDR1 and CDR2 from the germline V gene are MNHNS and SASEGT. In DNA, the CDR3 is TGTGCCTCGGGACTAGCGGGGGAGACAGATACGCAGTATTTT. Its translation: CASGLAGETDTQYF.

This clone was recorded once. The V and J genes are TRBV5-1 and TRBJ2-2, with TRBD1 matching over 9 bases. The length of the CDR3 is 16 residues. V gave up 3 bases and J gave up 7 bases; unmatched junction bases: 10. Germline V gives CDR1 SGHRS, CDR2 YFSETQ. This chain's CDR3 is CASSSSRTGVNGELFF. In DNA, the CDR3 is TGCGCCAGCAGCTCCTCCCGGACAGGGGTTAACGGGGAGCTGTTTTTT.

This rearrangement joins TRBV28 to TRBJ1-3, with 8 bases identical to TRBD1. The V gene's germline CDR1 is MDHEN and CDR2 SYDVKM. This CDR3 region has 17 residues. With 6 bases clipped from V and 3 bases from J, the junction kept 13 bases outside the gene matches. CDR3 region: CASSRRGLRSFGNTIYF. Written as DNA, the CDR3 is TGTGCCAGCAGCCGCAGGGGGCTACGCTCGTTTGGAAACACCATATATTTT.

This clone was seen a handful of times. The V gene is TRBV5-1, the J gene TRBJ2-1; 7 bases are a match to TRBD2. With 1 base clipped from V and 6 bases from J, the junction kept 4 bases outside the gene matches. The CDR3 is 14 amino acids. Per germline, CDR1 SGHRS and CDR2 YFSETQ. DNA for the CDR3: TGCGCCAGCAGCTTGACTAGCGCGACCAATGAGCAGTTCTTC. Protein sequence: CASSLTSATNEQFF.

The CDR3 bases are TGTGCCGGCGGGGGGTCGGAGGTCGGGGAGCTGTTTTTT. Translating gives CAGGGSEVGELFF. The J gene is TRBJ2-2, the V gene TRBV9, with 8 bases aligning to TRBD2. Germline CDR1 reads SGDLS; CDR2 reads YYNGEE. The CDR3 runs 13 residues. The J segment lost 7 bases and the V segment lost 10 bases, leaving 9 bases of the junction unmatched. The whole variable domain, remainder taken from reference TRBV9 and TRBJ2-2, is DSGVTQTPKHLITATGQRVTLRCSPRSGDLSVYWYQQSLDQGLQFLIQYYNGEERAKGNILERFSAQQFPDLHSELNLSSLELGDSALYFCAGGGSEVGELFFGEGSRLTVL.

V gene TRBV6-6 combines with J gene TRBJ1-5; TRBD1 matches 8 bases. The trim removed 6 bases at V and 5 bases at J, leaving 3 bases unmatched. Germline V gene lookup returns CDR1 MNHNY and CDR2 SVGAGI (reference sequence). This CDR3 has 13 amino acids. CDR3 DNA: TGTGCCAGCAGCCTACAGGGGGATCAGCCCCAGCATTTT. Protein: CASSLQGDQPQHF.

The chain uses TRBV9 and TRBJ1-2; D perhaps matches TRBD1 (5 bases). V lost 7 bases to trimming and J lost 7 bases, with 29 bases between them. This CDR3 has 17 residues. The germline V gene encodes CDR1 SGDLS and CDR2 YYNGEE. CDR3 bases: TGTGCCAGCTCGGGGGGGACGGACGCTCTCTTAGGGTTTGGCTACACCTTC. It encodes CASSGGTDALLGFGYTF.

The chain uses TRBV19 and TRBJ1-2, with no clear D. CDR3 length: 13 residues. The V end lost 2 bases, the J end lost 2 bases, and 6 bases lay between the germline ends. In germline, CDR1 is LNHDA, CDR2 SQIVND (reference sequence). This CDR3 reads CASSILDNYGYTF. The DNA for the CDR3 is TGTGCCAGTAGTATACTAGACAACTATGGCTACACCTTC. The full variable domain, with the rest looked up from reference TRBV19 and TRBJ1-2, is DGGITQSPKYLFRKEGQNVTLSCEQNLNHDAMYWYRQDPGQGLRLIYYSQIVNDFQKGDIAEGYSVSREKKESFPLTVTSAQKNPTAFYLCASSILDNYGYTFGSGTRLTVV.

J is TRBJ1-5 and V is TRBV7-9; 7 bases line up with TRBD1. Germline CDR1 SEHNR, CDR2 FQNEAQ (reference sequence). The J segment lost 1 base and the V segment lost 0 bases, leaving 0 bases of the junction unmatched. This CDR3 has 15 residues. CDR3 nucleotide sequence: TGTGCCAGCAGCTTAGCAGGGGGCAGCAATCAGCCCCAGCATTTT. Its protein product is CASSLAGGSNQPQHF.

The chain's CDR3 is CASSLGARSTDTQYF. The CDR3 coding sequence is TGTGCCAGCAGTTTAGGGGCGCGTTCCACAGATACGCAGTATTTT. The chain combines TRBV28 with TRBJ2-3, with D possibly TRBD1 on 5 matching bases. Germline CDR1 MDHEN, CDR2 SYDVKM. The V end lost 2 bases, the J end lost 2 bases, and 11 bases lay between the germline ends. The CDR3 covers 15 residues.

The chain links TRBV14 to TRBJ2-5; a weak D match, TRBD2 (5 bases). Trimming left V 4 bases short and J 2 bases short, with 17 bases between. Germline V lookup: CDR1 SGHDN, CDR2 FVKESK. CDR3 length equals 16 residues. The CDR3 here is CASSLQRAAWQETQYF. The CDR3 nucleotides read TGTGCCAGCAGCCTCCAGAGGGCTGCTTGGCAAGAGACCCAGTACTTC.

CDR3 DNA sequence: TGCGCCAGCAGCTTAAGGACAGGCCAAGAGACCCAGTACTTC. Protein product: CASSLRTGQETQYF. This chain connects TRBV5-1 to TRBJ2-5; 7 positions match TRBD1. With V trimmed by 2 bases and J by 1 base, 2 bases remained unmatched. This CDR3 has 14 residues. The germline CDR1 and CDR2 sequences are SGHRS and YFSETQ.

This rearrangement joins TRBV5-4 to TRBJ2-7; a weak D match, TRBD2 (6 bases). CDR1 and CDR2 (germline): SGHNT, YYREEE (reference sequence). This CDR3 is 14 amino acids long. Trimming took 0 bases from V and 4 from J, leaving 11 bases between them. DNA of the CDR3: TGTGCCAGCAGCTTGGGTAGCGGAGTATACGAGCAGTACTTC. It encodes CASSLGSGVYEQYF.

The chain joins TRBV18 to TRBJ2-5, with 8 bases that match TRBD2. CDR1 KGHSH and CDR2 LQKENI come from the germline V gene. This CDR3 has 17 residues. Trimming at V came to 3 bases and at J to 5 bases, leaving 14 bases not matched to a gene. For the CDR3, the DNA is TGTGCCAGCTCACCCTCCGGCGGGGGGACCCTCGGGGAGACCCAGTACTTC. The encoded protein is CASSPSGGGTLGETQYF.

This chain uses TRBV30 with TRBJ2-7; weak D call: TRBD2 (7 bases). There are 15 residues in the CDR3. Trimming pared 8 bases from V and 3 bases from J, leaving 23 bases between. CDR1 GTSNPN and CDR2 SVGIG come from the germline V gene (reference sequence). The CDR3 reads CAVDGPAGAFYEQYF. The DNA of the CDR3 is TGTGCCGTGGATGGCCCGGCGGGGGCCTTCTACGAGCAGTACTTC.

V gene TRBV2 combines with J gene TRBJ1-2; D unclear. This CDR3 spans 15 amino acids. CDR1 and CDR2 from the germline V gene are SNHLY and FYNNEI. V was clipped by 2 bases and J by 2 bases, with 12 bases between them. DNA of the CDR3: TGTGCCAGCAGTGAATCTCTGTTGTTGAACTATGGCTACACCTTC. This translates into CASSESLLLNYGYTF.

CDR3 in amino acids: CASSPAGLATGNEQFF. In DNA form, the CDR3 reads TGTGCCAGCAGCCCAGCGGGACTAGCGACCGGGAATGAGCAGTTCTTC. The chain joins TRBV11-1 to TRBJ2-1, with 10 positions matching TRBD2. CDR3 length equals 16 residues. CDR1 SGHAT and CDR2 FQDESV come from the germline V gene (reference sequence). After removal of 5 bases from V and 7 bases from J, the junction contained 11 bases not matched to a gene. The entire variable domain, with the rest obtained from reference TRBV11-1 and TRBJ2-1, is as follows: EAEVAQSPRYKITEKSQAVAFWCDPISGHATLYWYRQILGQGPELLVQFQDESVVDDSQLPKDRFSAERLKGVDSTLKIQPAELGDSAMYLCASSPAGLATGNEQFFGPGTRLTVL.

The chain employs TRBV5-1 and TRBJ1-6; no clear D. The CDR3 totals 14 residues. CDR1 and CDR2 from the germline V gene are SGHRS and YFSETQ. V was pared by 4 bases and J by 7 bases, with 12 bases between. The CDR3 reads CASSPGGGNSPLHF. The CDR3 coding sequence is TGCGCCAGCAGCCCAGGAGGTGGGAATTCACCCCTCCACTTT. The complete variable domain, with remaining parts taken from reference TRBV5-1 and TRBJ1-6, reads KAGVTQTPRYLIKTRGQQVTLSCSPISGHRSVSWYQQTPGQGLQFLFEYFSETQRNKGNFPGRFSGRQFSNSRSEMNVSTLELGDSALYLCASSPGGGNSPLHFGNGTRLTVT.

The chain recombines TRBV5-6 with TRBJ1-1; no clear D. The CDR3 totals 14 residues. CDR1 is SGHDT and CDR2 is YYEEEE in the germline V gene. V lost 2 bases to trimming and J lost 4 bases, with 12 bases between them. Here the CDR3 reads CASSFLQRSTEAFF. DNA of the CDR3: TGTGCCAGCAGCTTTCTTCAGAGGAGCACTGAAGCTTTCTTT.

This chain connects TRBV19 to TRBJ2-3, with 8 bases lining up with TRBD1. Germline assignment: CDR1 LNHDA and CDR2 SQIVND (reference sequence). J lost 5 bases, V lost 7 bases, and 5 bases had no gene match. CDR3 length equals 13 residues. In nucleotides, the CDR3 is TGTGCCAGTAACAGGGGGAGCGGAGATACGCAGTATTTT. Its translation: CASNRGSGDTQYF.

The sample holds a few counts of this clone. The chain joins TRBV9 to TRBJ2-2; 7 bases align to TRBD2. CDR1 SGDLS and CDR2 YYNGEE come from the germline V gene. CDR3 length: 16 amino acids. After removal of 3 bases from V and 0 bases from J, the junction contained 5 bases not matched to a gene. CDR3 residues: CASSANLAANTGELFF. Here the CDR3 DNA reads TGTGCCAGCAGCGCGAATCTAGCGGCGAACACCGGGGAGCTGTTTTTT.